What follows describes a single TCR beta chain. What it binds is not known. This entry belongs to a study of CXCR3-negative and CXCR3-positive naive CD8 T cells. General study results and limits: More hydrophobic TRB CDR3s occurred in CXCR3-positive than in CXCR3-negative naive cells. Memory cells showed distinct TRBV-TRBJ patterns, while the two naive subsets matched. Surface CD5 matched across naive subsets, and TRB CDR3 properties served to infer TCR strength. High diversity, comparable across both naive subsets, contrasted with much lower diversity in memory CD8+ cells.

Libraries of TRB cDNA were made by 5' RACE and carried UMIs. Following a re-call of the 5' RACE reads, TCRdb has one entry per CDR3 protein and lacks DNA. The sample data list 150,000 or so distinct CDR3 sequences. Looked up from germline, CDR1 is SNHLY and CDR2 is FYNNEI. The CDR3 length is 17 residues. The sample was naive CXCR3+ CD8+ T cells from blood. Sample subset: CD45RO-CCR7+CD27+CD95- naive CD8+ T cells expressing CXCR3 (TNR3+). V is TRBV2 and J is TRBJ2-1; without DNA, the TCRdb call of TRBD2 cannot be checked. This receptor was obtained from a human donor in good health. Some clones in this sample may be carry-over from other donors' samples. CDR3 region: CASSEGTSGHPGNEQFF.